Described below is a single TCR beta chain sequence and its context. In this sample, this clonotype turned up a few times. What antigen it recognizes has not been identified. Base qualities are not recorded, but no much larger clone differs from it by a single base. Inclusive of the bounding cysteine and phenylalanine, the CDR3 is 15 residues long. Of the read, only the CDR3 DNA is kept; its 45 bases are in frame from base 1. Deletion took 0 bases off V and 2 bases off J, with a span of 8 bases between the germline ends. The germline V gene sets CDR1 to SGHDN and CDR2 to FVKESK. The instrument was an Illumina NovaSeq 6000. cDNA libraries for TCRalpha and TCRbeta were prepared by 5'RACE using constant-segment primers, with sample barcodes and unique molecular identifiers added. Trizol reagent was used to extract RNA from every sample. Amplification of the libraries took two PCR steps, and the second step added a second sample barcode plus Illumina TruSeq adapters. Libraries were sequenced on an Illumina NovaSeq with 2 x 150 bp paired-end reads. Per the original workflow: With migec v1.2.7, reads were demultiplexed and then collapsed into UMI-guided consensus sequences. Using mixcr v2.1.11, UMI consensuses were aligned to TRA and TRB V and J templates and then assembled into clonotypes. A clonotype was counted as expanded or contracted only if both edgeR and NoisET called the change significant, with noise models trained on biological replicates. For edgeR calls, a false discovery rate-adjusted p below 0.01 and a log2 fold-change threshold of 1 were applied. As an exploratory analysis of dynamics, PCA with hierarchical clustering was applied to max-normalized trajectories of the 1000 most abundant clonotypes. Separately sequenced CD4+ and CD8+ repertoires were used to assign the CD4 or CD8 phenotype of responding clones. Through fastp at Q25 and MiXCR, TCRdb rebuilt clones from the public reads, retaining in-frame beta chains. Each entry merges the rows of one CDR3 protein and shows their most common DNA and genes. What appears here as the V and J calls and clone size reflects TCRdb's work, not the paper's. This sample comprises approximately 89,000 distinct CDR3 sequences, 20% to 25% of them detected only once. Roughly 40% of the sample belongs to the ten largest clones.

These data are taken from a study of T-cell memory formation after mild COVID-19 (dated by TCRdb to the early 2020s). The study in broad terms: Most TCR sequence clusters were specific to one of the two donors. The cohort comprised two young, previously healthy adult volunteers, one female and one male. In two donors, T-cell clones that expanded and contracted after mild COVID-19 were followed by sequencing TCRalpha and TCRbeta repertoires longitudinally. The research as a whole found: The study covered only two mild cases, and larger cohorts including severe cases with pre-infection samples were considered necessary. SARS-CoV-2 specificity of the second-wave clones peaking on day 37 was not confirmed. Clones contracting from day 15 to 85 had balanced CD4/CD8 phenotypes, while a second wave expanding from day 15 to 37 was biased towards CD4+. The detection of some responding clones in pre-infection memory suggests that pre-existing cross-reactive memory T cells joined the SARS-CoV-2 response. Contracting CD4+ clones were found mainly in CM and EM memory subsets, while CD8+ clones were enriched in EMRA.

Ficoll-Paque density gradient centrifugation was used to isolate PBMCs. Sequenced material: PBMCs or a T cell subset sorted from them (not recorded which). Recombination joined TRBV14 with TRBJ2-1; the D segment could be TRBD2, given 6 matching bases. The receptor comes from a young man who had mild COVID-19 (a few samples of this study predate the infection). The sample titles of this study are shuffled in the database, so cell type and time point are left out; the donor was told from shared clones. The sequence in DNA is TGTGCCAGCAGCCAAGAGTGGGGGGCCTACAATGAGCAGTTCTTC. This encodes CASSQEWGAYNEQFF.